The clone carrying this T cell receptor beta chain has more than one count but fewer than ten. Antigen: not known. Investigators reverse transcribed all isolated RNA, so they sequenced expressed TCRB transcripts. The repertoire was sequenced with immunoSEQ multiplex PCR; TCRdb's copy has only in-frame clones and lacks some. The sample consists of 640,000 or so clones, around 15% of them appearing once. This CDR3 comprises 15 residues. Germline CDR1 and CDR2: SEHNR and FQNEAQ (reference sequence). Losses at the gene ends were 4 bases for V and 2 bases for J; bases not matched to a gene: 6. This entry belongs to a study of beta chain features in type 1 diabetes. Whole-study results and caveats: Any HLA effect on TCRB rearrangement was left unresolved by small sub-analyses. Naive, central memory and Treg TCRB repertoires appeared more alike in patients than in healthy donors. TCRB CDR3 length was moderately but significantly reduced in all four CD4+ subsets of Type 1 diabetes patients.

Sequenced: naive CD4+ T cells from blood. The TCR comes from a man aged 18 to 30 with type 1 diabetes. This rearrangement joins TRBV7-9 to TRBJ2-7; TRBD1 matches at 9 bases. The CDR3 sequence: CASSSKGTGTYEQYF. Here the CDR3 DNA reads TGTGCCAGCAGCTCGAAAGGGACAGGGACCTACGAGCAGTACTTC.